This TCR beta chain stems from a study of blood T cell repertoires in COVID-19. Study-level information: COVID-19 samples collected from the United States, Italy and Spain covered acute and convalescent phases. T cells, B-cell-depleted T cells, or PBMCs supplied cDNA or gDNA.

Under the authors' procedure: Reference gene primers were amplified, and this amplification served to estimate nucleated cell counts. Using immunoSEQ multiplex PCR, the repertoire was profiled, and TCRdb retains in-frame clones only, with some absent. V, J and clone size derive from that table, while D and trimming were established from the DNA sequence. The data hold fewer than 200,000 clones, with about 87% observed a single time. The germline V gene has CDR1 KGHSH and CDR2 LQKENI. Trimming cost V 1 base and J 7 bases; bases outside gene matches: 0. This CDR3 contains 12 residues. The TCR sequence derives from a woman between 45 and 65 years old with acute or convalescent COVID-19. V gene TRBV18 combines with J gene TRBJ1-2; 7 nucleotides align to TRBD1. The specimen was peripheral blood. Here the CDR3 reads CASSPQGAGYTF. The CDR3 bases are TGTGCCAGCTCACCACAGGGGGCTGGCTACACCTTC.